These 25 T cell receptor beta chains were sequenced from one sample in a study of immune cell composition in non-small cell lung cancer. Profiling relied on immunoSEQ multiplex PCR, and the TCRdb table lists in-frame clones only, not all of them. This sample has 1,300 to 1,500 clones; about 82% occur once, and the top ten carry 8.5% to 10%. Sequences were obtained from lung tumor tissue. The receptor source for this set is a human donor with non-small cell lung cancer.

The rearrangement links TRBV5-1 to TRBJ1-2; tentative D call: TRBD1 (5 bases). Trimming cost V 7 bases and J 8 bases, with 21 bases left between them. CDR3 length: 14 residues. Per germline, CDR1 SGHRS and CDR2 YFSETQ. Here the CDR3 DNA reads TGCGCCAGCTCCACCGGGACTCTATGGGAAGGCTACACCTTC. It specifies CASSTGTLWEGYTF.

The chain is built from TRBV18 and TRBJ1-1; D possibly corresponds to TRBD1 (6 bases). Germline V gene sequence: CDR1 KGHSH, CDR2 LQKENI. The CDR3 covers 14 residues. V shed 2 bases and J shed 3 bases, with 10 bases lying between them. The CDR3 sequence: CASSPGGAHTEAFF. CDR3 DNA: TGTGCCAGCTCACCAGGGGGGGCGCACACTGAAGCTTTCTTT.

J is TRBJ2-1 and V is TRBV28; D is perhaps TRBD2 (6 bases). This CDR3 is 15 amino acids long. Germline-derived CDR1 and CDR2 are MDHEN and SYDVKM. V lost 5 bases and J 5 bases, leaving 16 bases between the germline ends. DNA of the CDR3: TGTGCCAGCAGTGACCGGGGGAATCCAGACAATGAGCAGTTCTTC. It specifies CASSDRGNPDNEQFF.

The chain couples TRBV6-6 to TRBJ2-7, with a possible D match to TRBD1 (6 bases). V shed 6 bases and J shed 6 bases, with 15 bases lying between them. The CDR3 extends over 13 amino acids. CDR1 is MNHNY and CDR2 is SVGAGI in the germline V gene (reference sequence). The CDR3, as DNA: TGTGCCAGCAGATCGTCAGGGGCAGCCGAGCAGTACTTC. This codes for CASRSSGAAEQYF.

The V gene is TRBV7-3, the J gene TRBJ1-6; a possible D gene is TRBD1 (6 bases). V was clipped by 4 bases and J by 6 bases, with 13 bases between them. Germline CDR1 SGHTA, CDR2 FQGTGA. The CDR3 is 15 amino acids. The CDR3 sequence: CASSSNRESNSPLHF. CDR3 DNA: TGTGCCAGCAGCTCGAACAGGGAGAGTAATTCACCCCTCCACTTT.

The chain employs TRBV13 and TRBJ1-1; maybe TRBD1 (5 bases). Germline-derived CDR1 and CDR2 are PRHDT and FYEKMQ (reference sequence). V was pared by 4 bases and J by 4 bases, with 19 bases between. CDR3 length: 16 amino acids. The CDR3 DNA sequence: TGTGCCAGCAGCTCCGGGGGAGCGACGGTGACCACTGAAGCTTTCTTT. It specifies CASSSGGATVTTEAFF.

The V gene is TRBV5-1, the J gene TRBJ2-1; D might be TRBD1 (6 bases). The CDR3 is 14 residues long. V was clipped by 4 bases and J by 5 bases, with 13 bases between them. CDR1 is SGHRS and CDR2 is YFSETQ in the germline V gene. Here the CDR3 DNA reads TGCGCCAGCAGCCTAAAACAGGGAAACAATGAGCAGTTCTTC. Amino acid sequence: CASSLKQGNNEQFF.

This clone was seen a handful of times. This chain connects TRBV16 to TRBJ1-6, with 7 bases aligning to TRBD1. With V trimmed by 3 bases and J by 9 bases, 5 bases remained unmatched. The germline gives CDR1 KGHSY, CDR2 FQNENV. The CDR3 has 14 residues. The CDR3 nucleotides are TGTGCCAGCAGCCACCGGGACAGCGGTTCACCCCTCCACTTT. This codes for CASSHRDSGSPLHF.

In this sample, this clone turned up once. The rearrangement joins TRBV4-1 to TRBJ2-2; 10 bases map to TRBD2. From germline, CDR1 is MGHRA and CDR2 YSYEKL. Trimming removed 5 bases from V and 4 bases from J; junction bases left unmatched: 7. The CDR3 has 16 residues. The CDR3 DNA reads TGCGCCAGCAGCGCCCGAGCGGGGGGGGCCACCGGGGAGCTGTTTTTT. Translation gives CASSARAGGATGELFF.

The J gene is TRBJ1-4, the V gene TRBV5-1; D not resolved. CDR1 and CDR2 from the germline V gene are SGHRS and YFSETQ. This CDR3 comprises 14 residues. The V and J ends lost 0 bases and 5 bases respectively, with 8 bases between them. The CDR3 loop is CASSLGAVNEKLFF. DNA for the CDR3: TGCGCCAGCAGCTTGGGGGCCGTAAATGAAAAACTGTTTTTT.

This chain links TRBV7-9 with TRBJ2-7, with 7 bases fitting TRBD2. Germline V gene data show CDR1 as SEHNR and CDR2 as FQNEAQ (reference sequence). The V and J ends lost 6 bases and 3 bases, in that order; junction bases with no gene match: 11. The CDR3 spans 15 residues. The CDR3 reads CASSSSGRANYEQYF. As DNA, the CDR3 is TGTGCCAGCAGTTCCTCGGGGAGGGCTAACTACGAGCAGTACTTC.

The V call is TRBV11-2, the J call TRBJ1-6; D may be TRBD1 (6 bases). Between the trimmed V and J ends, which lost 4 bases and 11 bases, there was a span of 12 bases. The CDR3 totals 13 residues. Germline loops: CDR1 SGHAT, CDR2 FQNNGV. In nucleotides, the CDR3 is TGTGCCAGCAGCTCACAGGGTGGTACACCCCTCCACTTT. Its translation is CASSSQGGTPLHF.

The chain carries TRBV5-4 and TRBJ2-7; 9 bases match TRBD1. V shed 4 bases and J 3 bases; nucleotides not matched to a gene: 11. Germline loops: CDR1 SGHNT, CDR2 YYREEE (reference sequence). CDR3 length: 16 residues. The CDR3 is CASSPNPTGGYYEQYF. In DNA form, the CDR3 reads TGTGCCAGCAGCCCAAACCCCACAGGGGGCTACTACGAGCAGTACTTC. The full variable domain, completed using reference TRBV5-4 and TRBJ2-7, is ETGVTQSPTHLIKTRGQQVTLRCSSQSGHNTVSWYQQALGQGPQFIFQYYREEENGRGNFPPRFSGLQFPNYSSELNVNALELDDSALYLCASSPNPTGGYYEQYFGPGTRLTVT.

This rearrangement joins TRBV5-4 to TRBJ2-7, with TRBD1 matching 7 bases. J gave up 2 bases and V 0 bases, and 5 bases lay outside the gene matches. The CDR3 length is 15 residues. Germline V lookup: CDR1 SGHNT, CDR2 YYREEE (reference sequence). Here the CDR3 reads CASSLGQGFTYEQYF. The DNA of the CDR3 is TGTGCCAGCAGCTTGGGACAGGGTTTCACCTACGAGCAGTACTTC.

This chain connects TRBV7-7 to TRBJ2-3; 10 bases align to TRBD2. Germline CDR1 reads SSHAT; CDR2 reads FNYEAQ (reference sequence). The CDR3 loop spans 16 amino acids. J was trimmed by 2 bases and V by 5 bases; bases with no gene match: 7. CDR3 sequence (DNA): TGTGCCAGCAGCCCTGTAGCGGGGGGCGACACAGATACGCAGTATTTT. The encoded protein is CASSPVAGGDTDTQYF.

This rearrangement joins TRBV10-3 to TRBJ2-7; 8 bases line up with TRBD2. V dropped 3 bases and J dropped 2; count of bases not matched to a gene: 6. CDR3 length equals 15 residues. From germline, CDR1 is ENHRY and CDR2 SYGVKD. The CDR3 region is CAISEGSGAAYEQYF. The CDR3 bases are TGTGCCATCAGTGAAGGTAGCGGGGCCGCCTACGAGCAGTACTTC.

V and J are TRBV30 and TRBJ2-1; 8 nucleotides line up with TRBD1. V gave up 2 bases and J gave up 6 bases; unmatched junction bases: 9. The germline V gene has CDR1 GTSNPN and CDR2 SVGIG (reference sequence). The CDR3 runs 15 residues. CDR3 DNA sequence: TGTGCCTGGAGTCGGACAGGGTTAAGGTCCAATGAGCAGTTCTTC. Its protein product is CAWSRTGLRSNEQFF.

The chain couples TRBV4-3 to TRBJ2-2; 13 nucleotides align to TRBD2. Looked up from germline, CDR1 is LGHNA and CDR2 is YSLEER. CDR3 length equals 16 residues. V shed 4 bases, J shed 6 bases, and the junction held 5 bases outside the gene matches. The CDR3 DNA reads as TGCGCCAGCAGCCTCCGACTAGCGGGGGGTGCCGGGGAGCTGTTTTTT. The encoded protein is CASSLRLAGGAGELFF.

The CDR3 sequence is CASSLRTRGGIGNQPQHF. CDR3 bases: TGTGCCAGCAGTTTACGGACCCGGGGGGGAATAGGAAATCAGCCCCAGCATTTT. This sequence joins TRBV28 and TRBJ1-5; maybe TRBD1 (5 bases). Germline lookup yields CDR1 MDHEN and CDR2 SYDVKM. The V and J ends lost 2 bases and 4 bases respectively, with 21 bases between them. The CDR3 runs to 18 residues.

The chain uses TRBV7-3 and TRBJ2-2; TRBD2 aligns across 7 bases. In germline, CDR1 is SGHTA, CDR2 FQGTGA. After removal of 5 bases from V and 6 bases from J, the junction contained 6 bases not matched to a gene. The CDR3 has 14 amino acids. CDR3 bases: TGTGCCAGCAGCCGGGAGGCCCAGGCCGGGGAGCTGTTTTTT. Its translation is CASSREAQAGELFF.

This chain joins TRBV4-2 and TRBJ1-2; D remains ambiguous. CDR1 LGHNA and CDR2 YNFKEQ come from the germline V gene. This CDR3 is 13 amino acids long. V dropped 4 bases and J dropped 6 bases, with 12 bases sitting between them. The CDR3 coding sequence is TGTGCCAGCAGCCTTCTCAACCAGAATGGCTACACCTTC. Protein sequence: CASSLLNQNGYTF.

The chain couples TRBV15 to TRBJ1-4; TRBD1 is a possible D gene (6 bases). This CDR3 comprises 15 residues. CDR1 and CDR2 from the germline V gene are LNHNV and YYDKDF (reference sequence). The V end was cut by 4 bases, the J end by 5 bases, with 14 bases between. In DNA, the CDR3 is TGTGCCACCAGCACCCCCGCAGGGGAGAATGAAAAACTGTTTTTT. Protein sequence: CATSTPAGENEKLFF.

The chain links TRBV4-3 to TRBJ2-7, with D hard to call. There are 15 residues in the CDR3. Germline loops: CDR1 LGHNA, CDR2 YSLEER. V was trimmed by 0 bases and J by 3 bases, leaving 12 bases between them. The CDR3, as DNA: TGCGCCAGCAGCCAAGATTATCCAGGTGGCTACGAGCAGTACTTC. Encoded protein: CASSQDYPGGYEQYF.

The chain carries TRBV6-1 and TRBJ2-5, with a possible D match to TRBD1 (6 bases). The germline V gene has CDR1 MNHNS and CDR2 SASEGT. Trimming left V 5 bases short and J 2 bases short, with 9 bases between. This CDR3 has 13 residues. CDR3 bases: TGTGCCAGCAGTCAACAGGGTCAAGAGACCCAGTACTTC. Translation gives CASSQQGQETQYF.

The chain combines TRBV5-4 with TRBJ2-7; 7 bases agree with TRBD1. There are 15 residues in the CDR3. Germline trimming cut 7 bases from V and 0 bases from J; bases unmatched to any gene: 10. CDR1 is SGHNT, CDR2 YYREEE, per germline (reference sequence). The CDR3 sequence: CASGPPGQTSYEQYF. The CDR3 DNA reads TGTGCCAGCGGACCACCGGGACAGACCTCCTACGAGCAGTACTTC. The full variable domain, completed using reference TRBV5-4 and TRBJ2-7, is ETGVTQSPTHLIKTRGQQVTLRCSSQSGHNTVSWYQQALGQGPQFIFQYYREEENGRGNFPPRFSGLQFPNYSSELNVNALELDDSALYLCASGPPGQTSYEQYFGPGTRLTVT.